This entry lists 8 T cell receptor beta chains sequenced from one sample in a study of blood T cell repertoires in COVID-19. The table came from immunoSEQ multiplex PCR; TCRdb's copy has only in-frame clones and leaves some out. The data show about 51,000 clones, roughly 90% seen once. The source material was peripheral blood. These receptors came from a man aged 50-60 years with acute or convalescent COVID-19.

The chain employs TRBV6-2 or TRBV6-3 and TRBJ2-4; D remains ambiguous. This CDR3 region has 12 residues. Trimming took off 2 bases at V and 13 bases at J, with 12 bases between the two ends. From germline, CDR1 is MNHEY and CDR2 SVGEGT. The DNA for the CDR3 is TGTGCCAGCAGTTACCCCGCGACATCCCAGTACTTC. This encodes CASSYPATSQYF.

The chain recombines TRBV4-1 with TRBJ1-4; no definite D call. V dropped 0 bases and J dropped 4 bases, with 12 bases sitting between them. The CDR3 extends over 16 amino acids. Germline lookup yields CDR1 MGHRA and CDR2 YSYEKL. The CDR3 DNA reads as TGCGCCAGCAGCCAAGATGAGCCACCTTATAATGAAAAACTGTTTTTT. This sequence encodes CASSQDEPPYNEKLFF.

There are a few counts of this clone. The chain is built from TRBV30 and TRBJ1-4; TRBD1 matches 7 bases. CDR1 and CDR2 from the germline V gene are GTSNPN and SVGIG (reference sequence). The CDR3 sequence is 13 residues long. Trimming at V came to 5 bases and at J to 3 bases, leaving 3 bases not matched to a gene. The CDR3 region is CAWGRGSNEKLFF. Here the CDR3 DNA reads TGTGCCTGGGGCAGGGGGTCTAATGAAAAACTGTTTTTT.

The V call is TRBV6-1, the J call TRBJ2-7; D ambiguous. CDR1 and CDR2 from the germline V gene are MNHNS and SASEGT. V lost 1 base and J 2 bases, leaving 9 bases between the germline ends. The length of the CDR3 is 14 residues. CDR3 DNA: TGTGCCAGCAGTGAAGGGCCCGCAACCTACGAGCAGTACTTC. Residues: CASSEGPATYEQYF.

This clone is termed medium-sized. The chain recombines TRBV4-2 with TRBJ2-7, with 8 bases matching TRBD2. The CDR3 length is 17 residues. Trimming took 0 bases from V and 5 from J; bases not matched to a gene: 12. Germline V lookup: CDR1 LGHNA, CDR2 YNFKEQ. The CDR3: CASSQDGAGGLTDEQYF. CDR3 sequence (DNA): TGTGCCAGCAGCCAAGATGGGGCGGGGGGTCTAACCGACGAGCAGTACTTC.

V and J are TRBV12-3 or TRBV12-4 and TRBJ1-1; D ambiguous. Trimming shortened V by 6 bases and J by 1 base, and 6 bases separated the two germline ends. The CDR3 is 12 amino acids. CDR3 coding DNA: TGTGCCAGCAGGCGGTGGAACACTGAAGCTTTCTTT. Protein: CASRRWNTEAFF.

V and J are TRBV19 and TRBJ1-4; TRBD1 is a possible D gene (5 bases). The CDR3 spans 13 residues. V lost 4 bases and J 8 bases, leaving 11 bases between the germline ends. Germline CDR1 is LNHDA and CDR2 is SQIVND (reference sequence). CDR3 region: CASSTRAREKLFF. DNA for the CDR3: TGTGCCAGTAGTACCAGGGCTAGGGAAAAACTGTTTTTT.

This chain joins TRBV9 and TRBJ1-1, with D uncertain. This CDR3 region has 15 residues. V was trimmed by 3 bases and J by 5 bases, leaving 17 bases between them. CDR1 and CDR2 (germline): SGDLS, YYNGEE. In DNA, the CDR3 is TGTGCCAGCAGCGAAAAACAGACACCGGGGACTGAAGCTTTCTTT. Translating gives CASSEKQTPGTEAFF.